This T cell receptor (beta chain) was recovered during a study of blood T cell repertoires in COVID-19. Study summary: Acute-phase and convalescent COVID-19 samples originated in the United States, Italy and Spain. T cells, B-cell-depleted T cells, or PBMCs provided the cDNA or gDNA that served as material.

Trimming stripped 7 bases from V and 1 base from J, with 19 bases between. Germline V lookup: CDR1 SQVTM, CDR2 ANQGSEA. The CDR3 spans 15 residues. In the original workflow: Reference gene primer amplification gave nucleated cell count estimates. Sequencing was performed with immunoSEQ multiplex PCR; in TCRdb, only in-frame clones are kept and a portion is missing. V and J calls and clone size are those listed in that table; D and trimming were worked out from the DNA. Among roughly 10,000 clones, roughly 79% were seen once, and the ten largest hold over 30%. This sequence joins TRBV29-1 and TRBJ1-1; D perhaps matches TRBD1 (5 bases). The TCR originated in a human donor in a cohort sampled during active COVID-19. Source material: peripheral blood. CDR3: CSAGGQGEGNTEAFF. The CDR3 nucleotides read TGCAGCGCCGGCGGCCAAGGGGAGGGGAACACTGAAGCTTTCTTT.